One sample yielded the 30 T cell receptor beta chains listed below, sequenced in a study of blood T cell repertoires in COVID-19. TCRdb's table, derived via immunoSEQ multiplex PCR, lists solely in-frame clones and lacks some. The sample consists of 150,000 to 200,000 clones, about three quarters of them appearing once. Material for sequencing was peripheral blood. These receptors all come from a man aged 60 to 75 with acute or convalescent COVID-19.

Here the CDR3 reads CASSSLQGTSYEQYF. The CDR3 nucleotides are TGCGCCAGCAGCTCCCTACAGGGAACATCCTACGAGCAGTACTTC. J is TRBJ2-7 and V is TRBV5-1; TRBD1 might be the D (6 bases). CDR1 and CDR2 (germline): SGHRS, YFSETQ. Trimming took off 3 bases at V and 1 base at J, with 14 bases between the two ends. The CDR3 totals 15 residues. Based on the CDR3 plus reference TRBV5-1 and TRBJ2-7, the full variable domain is KAGVTQTPRYLIKTRGQQVTLSCSPISGHRSVSWYQQTPGQGLQFLFEYFSETQRNKGNFPGRFSGRQFSNSRSEMNVSTLELGDSALYLCASSSLQGTSYEQYFGPGTRLTVT.

This sequence joins TRBV6-2 or TRBV6-3 and TRBJ2-3; 11 nucleotides line up with TRBD2. Trimming cost V 0 bases and J 6 bases; bases outside gene matches: 5. The germline gives CDR1 MNHEY, CDR2 SVGEGT. The CDR3 extends over 16 amino acids. The CDR3 region is CASSYSTSGGPDTQYF. As DNA, the CDR3 is TGTGCCAGCAGTTACTCAACTAGCGGGGGACCCGATACGCAGTATTTT.

The chain links TRBV6-5 to TRBJ2-7, with TRBD1 identical over 9 bases. Trimming took 8 bases from V and 5 from J; bases not matched to a gene: 7. The CDR3 runs 13 residues. The germline V gene has CDR1 MNHEY and CDR2 SVGAGI. Here the CDR3 DNA reads TGTGCCAGCGCCGGGACAGGGAACCACGAGCAGTACTTC. Residues: CASAGTGNHEQYF.

This chain uses TRBV18 with TRBJ2-2; D is undetermined. Trimming removed 5 bases from V and 2 bases from J, with 9 bases in between. The CDR3 runs 14 residues. Germline-derived CDR1 and CDR2 are KGHSH and LQKENI. In nucleotides, the CDR3 is TGTGCCAGCTCAATAACAGCTAACACCGGGGAGCTGTTTTTT. This encodes CASSITANTGELFF.

Details on this clone: Other nucleotide sequences in the sample specify the same CDR3. The genes are TRBV7-2 and TRBJ1-5, with 9 positions matching TRBD1. After removal of 5 bases from V and 1 base from J, the junction contained 3 bases not matched to a gene. From germline, CDR1 is SGHTA and CDR2 FQGNSA. The CDR3 is made up of 15 amino acids. CDR3 nucleotide sequence: TGTGCCAGCAGCCCCGGACAGGGGAGCAATCAGCCCCAGCATTTT. Encoded protein: CASSPGQGSNQPQHF.

The chain joins TRBV6-5 to TRBJ1-2, with D possibly matching TRBD1 (5 bases). This CDR3 comprises 15 residues. Per the germline V gene, CDR1 is MNHEY and CDR2 is SVGAGI. Trimming cost V 2 bases and J 2 bases, with 12 bases left between them. The CDR3 protein is CASSYALGQNYGYTF. CDR3 nucleotide sequence: TGTGCCAGCAGTTACGCTCTGGGGCAGAACTATGGCTACACCTTC.

The rearrangement joins TRBV19 to TRBJ1-6; tentative D call: TRBD1 (5 bases). Germline CDR1 is LNHDA and CDR2 is SQIVND (reference sequence). V lost 3 bases to trimming and J lost 13 bases, with 19 bases between them. This CDR3 has 15 residues. The CDR3 protein is CASSIGGTFGIPLHF. The CDR3 bases are TGTGCCAGTAGTATCGGGGGAACCTTCGGAATCCCCCTCCACTTT.

This clone has just a few counts. The chain has TRBV2 and TRBJ1-1; tentative D call: TRBD1 (5 bases). Between the trimmed V and J ends, which lost 4 bases and 1 base, there was a span of 13 bases. Per the germline V gene, CDR1 is SNHLY and CDR2 is FYNNEI. The CDR3 is 15 residues long. For the CDR3, the DNA is TGTGCCAGCAGTGCCGATCTGGGGCGGAACACTGAAGCTTTCTTT. Its protein is CASSADLGRNTEAFF.

The chain uses TRBV2 and TRBJ1-5; D might be TRBD1 (5 bases). The germline V and J ends were trimmed by 3 bases and 5 bases, with 14 bases remaining between them. The CDR3 is 15 amino acids. The germline CDR1 and CDR2 sequences are SNHLY and FYNNEI. CDR3 bases: TGTGCCAGCAGTGACAGGGTCTCTAACTATCAGCCCCAGCATTTT. Residues: CASSDRVSNYQPQHF.

The chain carries TRBV5-1 and TRBJ2-3; possible D gene TRBD2, 6 bases. From germline, CDR1 is SGHRS and CDR2 YFSETQ. V lost 4 bases and J 0 bases, leaving 15 bases between the germline ends. There are 16 residues in the CDR3. This CDR3 reads CASSPSDSGSTDTQYF. The DNA for the CDR3 is TGCGCCAGCAGCCCATCAGATAGCGGAAGCACAGATACGCAGTATTTT.

This sequence joins TRBV20-1 and TRBJ1-1, with a weak D call TRBD1 (6 bases). Per the germline V gene, CDR1 is DFQATT and CDR2 is SNEGSKA (reference sequence). V was trimmed by 3 bases and J by 4 bases, leaving 12 bases between them. The CDR3 runs 13 residues. The CDR3 DNA reads as TGCAGTGCTAGTGACGGGGGGGCCACTGAAGCTTTCTTT. It yields the protein CSASDGGATEAFF.

The chain recombines TRBV6-5 with TRBJ2-7; TRBD2 matches 9 bases. This CDR3 is built from 12 residues. Germline V gene data show CDR1 as MNHEY and CDR2 as SVGAGI. DNA of the CDR3: TGTGCAAGCGGGGGGTCTCTTCACGAGCAGTACTTC. Protein: CASGGSLHEQYF.

The CDR3 region is CATSGGGWEPQHF. The CDR3 nucleotides are TGTGCCACCAGTGGAGGGGGTTGGGAGCCCCAGCATTTT. The genes are TRBV24-1 and TRBJ1-5; weak D call: TRBD1 (6 bases). Trimming pared 5 bases from V and 8 bases from J, leaving 12 bases between. The CDR3 is 13 residues long. Germline CDR1 reads KGHDR; CDR2 reads SFDVKD.

The chain employs TRBV27 and TRBJ2-2; a weak D match, TRBD2 (5 bases). This CDR3 is 14 amino acids long. CDR1 is MNHEY and CDR2 is SMNVEV in the germline V gene (reference sequence). V lost 8 bases and J 5 bases, leaving 15 bases between the germline ends. As DNA, the CDR3 is TGTGCCAGCGGGAGAGGGTCCGTGACCGGGGAGCTGTTTTTT. It codes for CASGRGSVTGELFF.

The V gene is TRBV2, the J gene TRBJ2-1; 9 bases fit TRBD1. The CDR3 has 15 residues. Germline CDR1 SNHLY, CDR2 FYNNEI. V lost 5 bases, J lost 5 bases, and 7 bases stayed unmatched. The CDR3 bases are TGTGCCAGCAGTTTACAGGGGGCAGTCCACAATGAGCAGTTCTTC. As protein: CASSLQGAVHNEQFF.

This sequence joins TRBV6-5 and TRBJ1-4, with D possibly being TRBD1 (5 bases). Germline CDR1 is MNHEY and CDR2 is SVGAGI. V was trimmed by 5 bases and J by 14 bases, leaving 18 bases between them. The CDR3 length is 13 residues. CDR3 DNA: TGTGCCAGCAGTCGAACGCGGGGAAAGGGGCTGTTTTTT. As protein: CASSRTRGKGLFF.

The chain links TRBV3-1 (or the pseudogene TRBV3-2) to TRBJ1-2; the match to TRBD1 covers 7 bases. Germline V gene lookup returns CDR1 LGHDT and CDR2 YNNKEL (reference sequence). The ends lost 3 bases at V and 4 bases at J; junction bases unmatched: 8. The CDR3 runs to 15 residues. The CDR3 DNA is TGTGCCAGCAGCCAGAGAAGTACAGGGGTCTATGGCTACACCTTC. Its protein product is CASSQRSTGVYGYTF.

The rearrangement uses TRBV6-5 and TRBJ1-6, with D tentatively TRBD1 (5 bases). The CDR3 has 15 amino acids. Trimming pared 6 bases from V and 6 bases from J, leaving 15 bases between. Looked up from germline, CDR1 is MNHEY and CDR2 is SVGAGI. The CDR3 sequence: CASSPHLQGNSPLHF. In DNA form, the CDR3 reads TGTGCCAGCAGCCCCCACCTCCAGGGTAATTCACCCCTCCACTTT.

V usage is TRBV19 and J usage is TRBJ2-7; TRBD1 agrees at 8 bases. V was clipped by 9 bases and J by 6 bases; unmatched bases: 10. This CDR3 region has 13 residues. CDR1 LNHDA and CDR2 SQIVND come from the germline V gene (reference sequence). CDR3 bases: TGTGCCAGCGCAACAGGGGGGTACGCCGAGCAGTACTTC. Translation gives CASATGGYAEQYF. The entire variable domain, with the rest obtained from reference TRBV19 and TRBJ2-7, is as follows: DGGITQSPKYLFRKEGQNVTLSCEQNLNHDAMYWYRQDPGQGLRLIYYSQIVNDFQKGDIAEGYSVSREKKESFPLTVTSAQKNPTAFYLCASATGGYAEQYFGPGTRLTVT.

In this sample, this clone turned up a few times. The rearrangement uses TRBV5-4 and TRBJ1-1; TRBD1 matches at 7 bases. The CDR3 covers 15 residues. V trimming: 2 bases; J trimming: 1 base; junction bases outside the gene matches: 5. Germline assignment: CDR1 SGHNT and CDR2 YYREEE (reference sequence). DNA for the CDR3: TGTGCCAGCAGCTTAAGGACAGGAGCGAACACTGAAGCTTTCTTT. Protein: CASSLRTGANTEAFF.

V usage is TRBV24-1 and J usage is TRBJ2-2; a weak D match, TRBD1 (5 bases). This CDR3 region has 15 residues. The germline CDR1 and CDR2 sequences are KGHDR and SFDVKD. Trimming stripped 5 bases from V and 1 base from J, with 10 bases between. The CDR3 DNA is TGTGCCACCAGTGGTACAGACAGGAACACCGGGGAGCTGTTTTTT. Its translation: CATSGTDRNTGELFF.

V gene TRBV30 combines with J gene TRBJ2-7, with a possible D match to TRBD2 (6 bases). Germline values: CDR1 GTSNPN, CDR2 SVGIG (reference sequence). This CDR3 has 15 residues. Trimming left V 2 bases short and J 1 base short, with 15 bases between. This CDR3 is CAWSLRGAISYEQYF. The CDR3 DNA follows: TGTGCCTGGAGTTTGCGCGGGGCGATATCCTACGAGCAGTACTTC.

The J gene is TRBJ2-7, the V gene TRBV28; a weak D match, TRBD2 (5 bases). This CDR3 comprises 13 residues. The germline CDR1 and CDR2 sequences are MDHEN and SYDVKM. Trimming stripped 8 bases from V and 2 bases from J, with 13 bases between. CDR3 coding DNA: TGTGCCAGCGAAGGAGGATCGACCTACGAGCAGTACTTC. This sequence encodes CASEGGSTYEQYF.

The genes are TRBV3-1 (or the pseudogene TRBV3-2) and TRBJ1-3; D remains unclear. Trimming took off 5 bases at V and 0 bases at J, with 14 bases between the two ends. Per germline, CDR1 LGHDT and CDR2 YNNKEL (reference sequence). The length of the CDR3 is 16 residues. DNA of the CDR3: TGTGCCAGCAGCAAAGTACAGCCGAACTCTGGAAACACCATATATTTT. As protein: CASSKVQPNSGNTIYF.

The chain employs TRBV5-1 and TRBJ2-3, with D perhaps TRBD2 (5 bases). Looked up from germline, CDR1 is SGHRS and CDR2 is YFSETQ. Trimming stripped 0 bases from V and 1 base from J, with 15 bases between. The CDR3 spans 17 residues. CDR3 DNA sequence: TGCGCCAGCAGCTTGGGTCCCGAGGGTTTGGGCACAGATACGCAGTATTTT. It is translated as CASSLGPEGLGTDTQYF.

The V and J genes are TRBV6-4 and TRBJ2-1; 9 bases line up with TRBD1. Germline V gene lookup returns CDR1 MRHNA and CDR2 SNTAGT. The V gene end was trimmed by 6 bases and the J gene end by 4 bases; junction bases not matched to a gene: 7. This CDR3 has 15 residues. The CDR3 DNA sequence: TGTGCCAGCAGCGAGGGACAGGGTGGGTACAATGAGCAGTTCTTC. This encodes CASSEGQGGYNEQFF.

The chain links TRBV7-2 to TRBJ1-2, with 10 bases fitting TRBD1. Germline lookup yields CDR1 SGHTA and CDR2 FQGNSA. Unmatched junction bases numbered 6, after V lost 5 bases and J lost 0 bases. The CDR3 runs to 16 residues. CDR3 sequence: CASSEDRGRANYGYTF. Here the CDR3 DNA reads TGTGCCAGCAGCGAAGACAGGGGGCGCGCTAACTATGGCTACACCTTC.

CDR3 nucleotide sequence: TGCAGTGCTAGTAGTTCAGGGGGAACCGGGGAGCTGTTTTTT. As protein: CSASSSGGTGELFF. The chain recombines TRBV20-1 with TRBJ2-2, with TRBD1 matching 7 bases. The CDR3 contains 14 residues. Unmatched junction bases numbered 6, after V lost 3 bases and J lost 5 bases. Germline V gene sequence: CDR1 DFQATT, CDR2 SNEGSKA (reference sequence).

This chain uses TRBV6-2 or TRBV6-3 with TRBJ1-1; 8 nucleotides match TRBD1. The CDR3 extends over 14 amino acids. J gave up 11 bases and V 2 bases, and 10 bases lay outside the gene matches. Looked up from germline, CDR1 is MNHEY and CDR2 is SVGEGT. The CDR3 spells CASSYGGTGFHAFF. The DNA of the CDR3 is TGTGCCAGCAGTTACGGGGGGACAGGTTTTCATGCTTTCTTT.

This clone was observed a single time. V and J are TRBV19 and TRBJ1-2; D possibly corresponds to TRBD1 (6 bases). Trimming pared 5 bases from V and 8 bases from J, leaving 9 bases between. CDR1 and CDR2 from the germline V gene are LNHDA and SQIVND (reference sequence). The CDR3 extends over 11 amino acids. CDR3: CASSRRGGYTF. The DNA of the CDR3 is TGTGCCAGTAGTCGCAGGGGCGGCTACACCTTC.